This T cell receptor (beta chain) originates from a study of early T cells in non-severe SARS-CoV-2 infection. Study background: Bulk RNA isolated from unsorted whole blood underwent sequencing; chains were not paired. The study's findings and limits: There was a bias toward anti-spike CD8 responses in VDJdb matching, which missed private and CD4 specificities.

The protocol attached unique molecular identifiers to individual cDNA molecules. TCRdb recomputed calls from the 5' RACE reads with MiXCR, one row per CDR3 protein. The sample comprises some 54,000 distinct CDR3 sequences, over 7.5% of which are singletons, and under 9% rests with the top ten. This clonotype was observed a few times. Its antigen is unknown. Material for sequencing was whole blood. The clonotype originates from an adult who was a healthcare worker with PCR-confirmed SARS-CoV-2 infection or an uninfected control (not recorded which).

The CDR3 loop is CASSTTSGAYNEQFF. CDR3 DNA: TGTGCCAGCAGCACGACTAGCGGGGCCTACAATGAGCAGTTCTTC. J is TRBJ2-1 and V is TRBV7-9; 11 bases line up with TRBD2. The CDR3 consists of 15 residues. The trim removed 5 bases at V and 2 bases at J, leaving 2 bases unmatched. The germline gives CDR1 SEHNR, CDR2 FQNEAQ (reference sequence).